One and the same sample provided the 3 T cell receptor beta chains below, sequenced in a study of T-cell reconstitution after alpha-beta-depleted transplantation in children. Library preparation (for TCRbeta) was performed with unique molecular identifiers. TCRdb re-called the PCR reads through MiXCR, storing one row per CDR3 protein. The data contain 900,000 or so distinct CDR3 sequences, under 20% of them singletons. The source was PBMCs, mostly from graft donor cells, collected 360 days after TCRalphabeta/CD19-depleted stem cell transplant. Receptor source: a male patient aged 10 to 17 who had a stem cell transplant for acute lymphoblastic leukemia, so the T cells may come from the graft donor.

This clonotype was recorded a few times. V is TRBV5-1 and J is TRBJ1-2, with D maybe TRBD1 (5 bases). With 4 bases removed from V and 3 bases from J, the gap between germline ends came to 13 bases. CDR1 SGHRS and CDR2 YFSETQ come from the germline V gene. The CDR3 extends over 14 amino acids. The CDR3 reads CASSLQGGDYGYTF. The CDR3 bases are TGCGCCAGCAGCCTCCAGGGCGGGGACTATGGCTACACCTTC.

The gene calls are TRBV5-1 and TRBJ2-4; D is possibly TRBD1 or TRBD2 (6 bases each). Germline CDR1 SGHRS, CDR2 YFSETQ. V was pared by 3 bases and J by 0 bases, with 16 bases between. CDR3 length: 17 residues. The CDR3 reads CASSWGNREVAKNIQYF. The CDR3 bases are TGCGCCAGCAGCTGGGGGAACAGGGAGGTAGCCAAAAACATTCAGTACTTC.

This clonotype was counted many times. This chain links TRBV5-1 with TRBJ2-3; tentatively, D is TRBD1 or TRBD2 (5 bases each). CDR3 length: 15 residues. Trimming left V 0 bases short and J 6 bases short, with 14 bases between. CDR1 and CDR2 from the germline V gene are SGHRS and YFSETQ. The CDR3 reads CASSLERGALDTQYF. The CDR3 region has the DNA TGCGCCAGCAGCTTGGAGAGGGGAGCATTGGATACGCAGTATTTT. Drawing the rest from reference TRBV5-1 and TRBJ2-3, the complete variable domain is KAGVTQTPRYLIKTRGQQVTLSCSPISGHRSVSWYQQTPGQGLQFLFEYFSETQRNKGNFPGRFSGRQFSNSRSEMNVSTLELGDSALYLCASSLERGALDTQYFGPGTRLTVL.